This TCR beta chain is from a study of OX40 agonist ivuxolimab in advanced cancers. With autoimmune disease history or systemic immunosuppression, patients were excluded. The study's findings and limits: Antigen specificity was not determined for the expanded peripheral T cells. In CD8+ T cells, expanded clones were on average more numerous than in CD4+. Compared with others, partial responders at 0.1-3.0 mg/kg displayed clonal expansion among the lowest.

This clone has a single count. Its target is not known. Germline CDR1 is MRHNA and CDR2 is SNTAGT. The trim removed 8 bases at V and 5 bases at J, leaving 5 bases unmatched. CDR3 size: 12 residues. Profiled with immunoSEQ multiplex PCR; TCRdb holds only in-frame clones, not every one. The sample carries 55,000 to 60,000 clones, approximately 88% recorded once. The clonotype originates from an adult with an advanced solid tumor such as melanoma, head and neck, liver or kidney cancer. The chain links TRBV6-4 to TRBJ2-7; TRBD1 agrees at 8 bases. The source was CD4+ or CD8+ T cells sorted from blood, collected in a trial of the OX40 agonist ivuxolimab. CDR3 protein: CASRTGCHEQYF. The CDR3 DNA reads TGTGCCAGCCGGACAGGGTGCCACGAGCAGTACTTC.